The 24 T cell receptor beta chains given below trace back to one sample, sequenced in a study of metastatic and nonmetastatic thyroid tumors. Until they underwent thyroid surgery, no patient had received any treatment. TCRdb re-called the PCR reads through MiXCR. The repertoire includes some 35,000 clones, approximately 30% of them detected once, and 6.5% to 9% sits in the top ten. The sequencing input was blood. Receptors were obtained from a female donor with papillary thyroid cancer or a benign thyroid nodule (not recorded which). Some clones in this sample may be carry-over from other donors' samples.

This clone showed up just once. The chain joins TRBV9 to TRBJ2-7, with D possibly TRBD1 on 6 matching bases. This CDR3 region has 15 residues. Germline CDR1 is SGDLS and CDR2 is YYNGEE. V shed 4 bases and J shed 6 bases, with 20 bases lying between them. In DNA, the CDR3 is TGTGCCAGCAGCCCCACCGGGACAAAGGGGGTCGAGCAGTACTTC. Protein: CASSPTGTKGVEQYF.

This clone was seen a few times. This chain links TRBV6-2 or TRBV6-3 with TRBJ1-4; D is unresolved. Germline V CDR1 and CDR2: MNHEY, SVGEGT. The V end was cut by 2 bases, the J end by 3 bases, with 10 bases between. CDR3 length: 15 residues. This CDR3 is CASSYTGPPNEKLFF. The CDR3 nucleotides read TGTGCCAGCAGTTACACCGGACCTCCTAATGAAAAACTGTTTTTT.

Only a few counts were recorded for this clone. J is TRBJ2-7 and V is TRBV2; 9 bases line up with TRBD2. Trimming at V came to 7 bases and at J to 6 bases, leaving 7 bases not matched to a gene. CDR1 SNHLY and CDR2 FYNNEI come from the germline V gene. The CDR3 loop spans 13 amino acids. CDR3 protein: CASTRTSAFEQYF. CDR3 in DNA: TGTGCCAGCACAAGGACTAGCGCCTTCGAGCAGTACTTC. Supplemented by reference TRBV2 and TRBJ2-7, the full variable domain reads EPEVTQTPSHQVTQMGQEVILRCVPISNHLYFYWYRQILGQKVEFLVSFYNNEISEKSEIFDDQFSVERPDGSNFTLKIRSTKLEDSAMYFCASTRTSAFEQYFGPGTRLTVT.

This clone was counted only a few times. The chain employs TRBV27 and TRBJ2-7, with D perhaps TRBD1 (6 bases). The CDR3 is 14 residues long. Germline V gene data show CDR1 as MNHEY and CDR2 as SMNVEV (reference sequence). Trimming removed 4 bases from V and 3 bases from J, with 13 bases in between. The DNA of the CDR3 is TGTGCCAGCAGTTCACCCGACAGGATCTACGAGCAGTACTTC. Protein sequence: CASSSPDRIYEQYF.

This clone was recorded at least ten times. V is TRBV15 and J is TRBJ1-4; D might be TRBD1 (6 bases). The length of the CDR3 is 17 residues. Germline V lookup: CDR1 LNHNV, CDR2 YYDKDF (reference sequence). Trimming took 4 bases from V and 8 from J, leaving 23 bases between them. The CDR3 region is CATSTSNRRGGWEKLFF. The CDR3 DNA sequence: TGTGCCACCAGCACTTCAAATCGGCGCGGGGGCTGGGAAAAACTGTTTTTT.

The chain links TRBV7-6 to TRBJ2-7; D is undetermined. The CDR3 has 13 amino acids. V was trimmed by 5 bases and J by 12 bases, leaving 20 bases between them. Germline V CDR1 and CDR2: SGHVS, FNYEAQ. CDR3 in DNA: TGTGCCAGCAGCCTCTATGAGAAGGACGACCCGTACTTC. It specifies CASSLYEKDDPYF.

This clone is medium-sized. This chain links TRBV7-2 with TRBJ2-3; no definite D call. The CDR3 loop spans 12 amino acids. Looked up from germline, CDR1 is SGHTA and CDR2 is FQGNSA. Trimming left V 1 base short and J 4 bases short, with 3 bases between. CDR3 amino acids: CASSLVPDTQYF. In DNA form, the CDR3 reads TGTGCCAGCAGCTTAGTCCCAGATACGCAGTATTTT.

The V and J genes are TRBV20-1 and TRBJ2-7, with no clear D. The CDR3 is 10 amino acids. The V gene lost 8 bases and the J gene lost 4 bases, with 9 bases spanning the gap. The germline CDR1 and CDR2 sequences are DFQATT and SNEGSKA (reference sequence). The CDR3 is CSSLGYEQYF. DNA for the CDR3: TGCAGTTCCCTTGGGTACGAGCAGTACTTC.

At least ten counts were recorded for this clone. The chain uses TRBV4-1 and TRBJ2-7, with 7 positions matching TRBD2. The CDR3 contains 13 residues. Germline V gene sequence: CDR1 MGHRA, CDR2 YSYEKL. Trimming removed 3 bases from V and 1 base from J; junction bases left unmatched: 0. The DNA for the CDR3 is TGCGCCAGCAGCCAGGGGGGGTCCTACGAGCAGTACTTC. The encoded protein is CASSQGGSYEQYF.

This clone was observed a handful of times. V is TRBV6-6 and J is TRBJ2-2; 10 bases are shared with TRBD2. This CDR3 has 16 residues. Germline CDR1 MNHNY, CDR2 SVGAGI (reference sequence). The V segment lost 3 bases and the J segment 6 bases; nucleotides outside the gene matches: 7. The CDR3 sequence: CASSYFGTSVAGELFF. CDR3 sequence (DNA): TGTGCCAGCAGTTATTTCGGGACTAGCGTTGCCGGGGAGCTGTTTTTT.

As to this clone: Likely a read error: the CDR3 ends without its conserved phenylalanine or tryptophan. This sequence joins TRBV6-7 and TRBJ2-7, with 10 positions matching TRBD1. TRBV6-7 is sorted into the ORF group, with uncertain function. J gave up 5 bases and V 5 bases, and 9 bases lay outside the gene matches. This CDR3 spans 15 amino acids. The CDR3 DNA reads TGTGCCAGCAGTCAACGGACAGGGGGAAAAGACGAGCAGTACTCC. Protein product: CASSQRTGGKDEQYS.

This clone ranks as medium-sized. The chain carries TRBV20-1 and TRBJ2-7, with TRBD2 matching over 8 bases. Germline CDR1 reads DFQATT; CDR2 reads SNEGSKA (reference sequence). V lost 6 bases and J lost 6; bases outside the gene matches: 7. The CDR3 contains 12 residues. This CDR3 reads CSANGLAGEQYF. CDR3 nucleotides: TGCAGTGCAAACGGACTAGCCGGCGAGCAGTACTTC.

This clone was detected ten times or more. Distinct nucleotide sequences in the sample also encode this CDR3. This rearrangement joins TRBV5-6 to TRBJ2-7; 14 bases line up with TRBD2. Germline V gives CDR1 SGHDT, CDR2 YYEEEE. V was clipped by 0 bases and J by 5 bases; unmatched bases: 4. The CDR3 has 16 residues. The CDR3, as DNA: TGTGCCAGCAGCTTGGCCCCGACTAGCGGGAGGGACGAGCAGTACTTC. Residues: CASSLAPTSGRDEQYF. Complete variable domain (other parts from reference TRBV5-6 and TRBJ2-7): DAGVTQSPTHLIKTRGQQVTLRCSPKSGHDTVSWYQQALGQGPQFIFQYYEEEERQRGNFPDRFSGHQFPNYSSELNVNALLLGDSALYLCASSLAPTSGRDEQYFGPGTRLTVT.

This clone was seen a few times. The V gene is TRBV12-3 or TRBV12-4, the J gene TRBJ2-3; D gene ambiguous. Deletions cut 1 base from V and 1 base from J, with 9 bases between. The CDR3 runs 15 residues. CDR3 sequence: CASSLDSRGTDTQYF. The DNA for the CDR3 is TGTGCCAGCAGTTTAGATTCGCGCGGCACAGATACGCAGTATTTT.

This clone was found a few times. The chain couples TRBV6-1 to TRBJ2-6; unclear D gene. Germline CDR1 and CDR2: MNHNS and SASEGT. V lost 7 bases and J 0 bases, leaving 7 bases between the germline ends. The CDR3 extends over 14 amino acids. The CDR3 nucleotides are TGTGCCAGCAATATCGCCTCTGGGGCCAACGTCCTGACTTTC. Translated, it gives CASNIASGANVLTF.

Note on this clone: This sequence may be a read error, since a much larger clone differs from it by one base. This chain connects TRBV27 to TRBJ1-1; 8 nucleotides agree with TRBD1. This CDR3 comprises 14 residues. Germline V CDR1 and CDR2: MNHEY, SMNVEV (reference sequence). The ends lost 6 bases at V and 6 bases at J; junction bases unmatched: 9. This CDR3 is CASRLADRVPEAFF. CDR3 bases: TGTGCCAGCAGACTGGCGGACAGGGTCCCTGAAGCTTTCTTT.

In its sample, this clone was seen many times. The chain recombines TRBV5-1 with TRBJ2-5; 9 positions match TRBD2. CDR3 length equals 15 residues. The V and J ends lost 0 bases and 1 base, in that order; junction bases with no gene match: 1. The germline CDR1 and CDR2 sequences are SGHRS and YFSETQ. The CDR3 nucleotides are TGCGCCAGCAGCTTGGCTAGCGGGATCCAAGAGACCCAGTACTTC. The encoded protein is CASSLASGIQETQYF.

This clone counts as medium-sized (0.01 to 0.1%). This chain uses TRBV10-2 with TRBJ2-1, with a tentative D call TRBD2 (6 bases). Deletions cut 8 bases from V and 9 bases from J, with 11 bases between. The germline CDR1 and CDR2 sequences are WSHSY and SAAADI. The CDR3 spans 11 residues. CDR3 nucleotides: TGCGCCAGCCTACTAGCTCGTGAGCAGTTCTTC. This gives the protein CASLLAREQFF.

This clone came up a few times. One junction end does not reproduce the germline sequence, and a read error may be involved. The chain couples TRBV6-2 or TRBV6-3 to TRBJ2-1; 7 bases agree with TRBD2. The CDR3 has 19 amino acids. Germline V gene sequence: CDR1 MNHEY, CDR2 SVGEGT. DNA of the CDR3: TGTGCCAGCAATTACTTCCTTCCGACTAGCAGGAGCTCTAGGGATGAGCAGTTCTTC. It yields the protein CASNYFLPTSRSSRDEQFF.

This clone showed up just a few times. The rearrangement links TRBV7-3 to TRBJ2-7; no clear D gene. The CDR3 is 12 residues long. Germline loops: CDR1 SGHTA, CDR2 FQGTGA. V was clipped by 9 bases and J by 0 bases, with 9 bases between them. CDR3 sequence reads: CASTLLSYEQYF. In DNA, the CDR3 is TGTGCCAGTACTCTACTCTCCTACGAGCAGTACTTC.

In this sample, this clone turned up many times. One junction end does not reproduce the germline sequence, and a read error may be involved. V and J are TRBV19 and TRBJ2-7, with D possibly matching TRBD1 (6 bases). The CDR3 totals 16 residues. The V gene's germline CDR1 is LNHDA and CDR2 SQIVND (reference sequence). CDR3 nucleotides: TGTGCCAGTAGTATAGATTCTCTTTCAGGGGTTTACGACCAGTACTTC. Translating it yields CASSIDSLSGVYDQYF.

In its sample, this clone was seen many times. At one end the junction does not follow the germline gene, possibly because of a read error. This rearrangement joins TRBV5-4 to TRBJ2-7; the D call may be TRBD1 or TRBD2 (6 bases each). The CDR3 runs to 13 residues. Germline CDR1 reads SGHNT; CDR2 reads YYREEE (reference sequence). CDR3 DNA: TGCGCCAGCAGCTTGGAACAGGGAGGCGAGCAGTACTTC. Translation gives CASSLEQGGEQYF.

The chain links TRBV29-1 to TRBJ1-2; D is perhaps TRBD1 (5 bases). V was shortened by 4 bases and J by 8 bases, with 20 bases between the two germline ends. CDR3 length: 14 amino acids. Germline CDR1 reads SQVTM; CDR2 reads ANQGSEA. CDR3 loop: CSVARQGGVEGYTF. DNA of the CDR3: TGCAGCGTTGCTCGTCAGGGTGGAGTGGAAGGCTACACCTTC.

This clone was seen at least ten times. The rearrangement uses TRBV27 and TRBJ2-2, with D unresolved. This CDR3 has 12 amino acids. With 3 bases removed from V and 7 bases from J, the gap between germline ends came to 6 bases. In germline, CDR1 is MNHEY, CDR2 SMNVEV (reference sequence). CDR3 coding DNA: TGTGCCAGCAGTTTCGCGTTCGGGGAGCTGTTTTTT. Protein sequence: CASSFAFGELFF.